Below are 19 T cell receptor beta chains sequenced from a single sample in a study of T cell changes during pregnancy in multiple sclerosis. Profiling relied on immunoSEQ multiplex PCR, and the TCRdb table lists in-frame clones only, not all of them. Seen here are more than 55,000 clones, 91% observed once, and the top ten hold under 2.5%. Specimen: peripheral blood, collected in the third trimester of pregnancy. Receptors originate from a female donor in good health, enrolled as a control in a pregnancy study.

This chain joins TRBV6-5 and TRBJ2-2; TRBD1 agrees at 8 bases. The J segment lost 12 bases and the V segment lost 3 bases, leaving 9 bases of the junction unmatched. Germline V CDR1 and CDR2: MNHEY, SVGAGI. The length of the CDR3 is 14 residues. CDR3 protein: CASSYLPGQAQLFF. CDR3 coding DNA: TGTGCCAGCAGTTATTTGCCGGGACAGGCCCAGCTGTTTTTT.

The gene calls are TRBV9 and TRBJ2-7; D uncertain. Trimming stripped 0 bases from V and 2 bases from J, with 9 bases between. CDR1 and CDR2 (germline): SGDLS, YYNGEE. The CDR3 sequence is 14 residues long. The CDR3 nucleotides are TGTGCCAGCAGCGTAGTGGCCATGACCTACGAGCAGTACTTC. Its protein product is CASSVVAMTYEQYF.

The chain has TRBV18 and TRBJ2-7; TRBD1 is a possible D gene (5 bases). V lost 3 bases and J lost 5, with 14 bases in between. The CDR3 consists of 14 residues. Germline CDR1 KGHSH, CDR2 LQKENI. For the CDR3, the DNA is TGTGCCAGCTCACCGCAGACAGCCCATAACGAGCAGTACTTC. It specifies CASSPQTAHNEQYF.

The rearrangement uses TRBV18 and TRBJ2-5; 9 nucleotides line up with TRBD1. This CDR3 region has 15 residues. In germline, CDR1 is KGHSH, CDR2 LQKENI. V was clipped by 7 bases and J by 4 bases; unmatched bases: 10. Here the CDR3 DNA reads TGTGCCAGCTTAATGACAGGGGGACCTTCAGAGACCCAGTACTTC. This encodes CASLMTGGPSETQYF. The whole variable domain, remainder taken from reference TRBV18 and TRBJ2-5, is NAGVMQNPRHLVRRRGQEARLRCSPMKGHSHVYWYRQLPEEGLKFMVYLQKENIIDESGMPKERFSAEFPKEGPSILRIQQVVRGDSAAYFCASLMTGGPSETQYFGPGTRLLVL.

The rearrangement links TRBV5-6 to TRBJ2-5; D might be TRBD1 (6 bases). The V and J ends lost 4 bases and 2 bases respectively, with 9 bases between them. Germline CDR1 and CDR2: SGHDT and YYEEEE. The CDR3 sequence is 13 residues long. This CDR3 is CASSPGDQETQYF. The CDR3 bases are TGTGCCAGCAGCCCAGGGGATCAAGAGACCCAGTACTTC.

The chain is built from TRBV27 and TRBJ2-7; 16 nucleotides align to TRBD2. The CDR3 has 16 amino acids. Germline V lookup: CDR1 MNHEY, CDR2 SMNVEV (reference sequence). Trimming at V came to 3 bases and at J to 4 bases, leaving 3 bases not matched to a gene. CDR3 sequence reads: CASSLGLAGGQYEQYF. CDR3 coding DNA: TGTGCCAGCAGTTTGGGACTAGCGGGAGGGCAGTACGAGCAGTACTTC.

The chain is built from TRBV21-1 and TRBJ2-5; the table's D call, TRBD2, was not checked against the DNA. TRBV21-1 is reported as a pseudogene. The CDR3 covers 15 residues. DNA for the CDR3: TGTGCCAGCAGCTGGGGGGGACTAGCGGGAGAGACCCAGTACTTC. It specifies CASSWGGLAGETQYF.

A remark on this clone: Other DNA sequences in the sample encode the same CDR3. The V call is TRBV6-5, the J call TRBJ2-7; TRBD1 agrees at 7 bases. The V gene's germline CDR1 is MNHEY and CDR2 SVGAGI. V shed 0 bases, J shed 6 bases, and the junction held 2 bases outside the gene matches. The CDR3 extends over 13 amino acids. In DNA, the CDR3 is TGTGCCAGCAGTTACTCGACAGGGAGCGAGCAGTACTTC. This translates into CASSYSTGSEQYF.

DNA of the CDR3: TGTGCCAGCAGTTATTCTCCCAGGGAGGGGAGAGGCTACACCTTC. The encoded protein is CASSYSPREGRGYTF. The chain uses TRBV6-6 and TRBJ1-2; maybe TRBD1 (5 bases). The CDR3 spans 15 residues. The V end was cut by 3 bases, the J end by 8 bases, with 19 bases between. Per germline, CDR1 MNHNY and CDR2 SVGAGI (reference sequence).

The chain recombines TRBV28 with TRBJ2-5; 12 bases agree with TRBD2. The CDR3 has 15 residues. Trimming at V came to 7 bases and at J to 5 bases, leaving 8 bases not matched to a gene. In germline, CDR1 is MDHEN, CDR2 SYDVKM. The CDR3 nucleotides read TGTGCCAGCAACACCCGACTAGCGGGAGTTGAGACCCAGTACTTC. Amino acids: CASNTRLAGVETQYF. The entire variable domain, with the rest obtained from reference TRBV28 and TRBJ2-5, is as follows: DVKVTQSSRYLVKRTGEKVFLECVQDMDHENMFWYRQDPGLGLRLIYFSYDVKMKEKGDIPEGYSVSREKKERFSLILESASTNQTSMYLCASNTRLAGVETQYFGPGTRLLVL.

In its sample, this clone was seen once. The gene calls are TRBV2 and TRBJ1-1, with 9 bases lining up with TRBD1. From germline, CDR1 is SNHLY and CDR2 FYNNEI. CDR3 size: 15 residues. V trimming: 2 bases; J trimming: 8 bases; junction bases outside the gene matches: 9. CDR3 bases: TGTGCCAGCAGTGAAACAGGGGGCCCAGCCTGGGAAGCTTTCTTT. Translated, it gives CASSETGGPAWEAFF.

This chain links TRBV6-1 with TRBJ1-3; TRBD1 is a possible D gene (5 bases). Germline CDR1 is MNHNS and CDR2 is SASEGT. V lost 5 bases and J lost 4, with 15 bases in between. The CDR3 is 15 amino acids. The CDR3 nucleotides are TGTGCCAGCAGTCGGGATGGGGGGAAGGGAAACACCATATATTTT. Its protein product is CASSRDGGKGNTIYF.

This clone appeared a single time. This sequence joins TRBV27 and TRBJ2-5; D perhaps matches TRBD2 (7 bases). CDR3 length: 13 amino acids. Trimming took off 6 bases at V and 5 bases at J, with 13 bases between the two ends. Germline CDR1 and CDR2: MNHEY and SMNVEV (reference sequence). This CDR3 reads CASRSGGRETQYF. CDR3 bases: TGTGCCAGCAGATCGGGGGGCCGGGAGACCCAGTACTTC.

V is TRBV7-2 and J is TRBJ2-5; TRBD2 matches at 9 bases. Trimming at V came to 6 bases and at J to 3 bases, leaving 5 bases not matched to a gene. CDR3 size: 14 residues. Germline V gives CDR1 SGHTA, CDR2 FQGNSA. CDR3 protein: CASRIAGEEETQYF. As DNA, the CDR3 is TGTGCCAGCAGGATAGCGGGAGAGGAAGAGACCCAGTACTTC.

The chain employs TRBV7-8 and TRBJ2-7; D is ambiguous. This CDR3 contains 13 residues. V dropped 2 bases and J dropped 2 bases, with 7 bases sitting between them. CDR1 is SGHVS, CDR2 FQNEAQ, per germline. CDR3 nucleotides: TGTGCCAGCAGCTTAAGACAAACCTACGAGCAGTACTTC. Amino acids: CASSLRQTYEQYF. Together with reference TRBV7-8 and TRBJ2-7, the CDR3 gives the full variable domain: GAGVSQSPRYKVAKRGQDVALRCDPISGHVSLFWYQQALGQGPEFLTYFQNEAQLDKSGLPSDRFFAERPEGSVSTLKIQRTQQEDSAVYLCASSLRQTYEQYFGPGTRLTVT.

CDR3 DNA: TGTGCCAGCAGTTTCTCTCCCAGGACAGGGGACTATGGCTACACCTTC. Translating it yields CASSFSPRTGDYGYTF. The V gene is TRBV28, the J gene TRBJ1-2; 9 bases are a match to TRBD1. J gave up 3 bases and V 3 bases, and 8 bases lay outside the gene matches. The CDR3 has 16 amino acids. Germline values: CDR1 MDHEN, CDR2 SYDVKM.

This chain links TRBV7-3 with TRBJ1-5; tentative D call: TRBD1 (6 bases). The CDR3 consists of 17 residues. Looked up from germline, CDR1 is SGHTA and CDR2 is FQGTGA. The V and J ends lost 4 bases and 0 bases respectively, with 16 bases between them. The CDR3 nucleotides read TGTGCCAGCAGCTCTAGGGACAAAGCAAATAGCAATCAGCCCCAGCATTTT. Encoded protein: CASSSRDKANSNQPQHF.

The rearrangement joins TRBV7-9 to TRBJ1-1; D perhaps matches TRBD1 (6 bases). This CDR3 contains 14 residues. V lost 4 bases and J lost 0, with 9 bases in between. Germline CDR1 and CDR2: SEHNR and FQNEAQ (reference sequence). The CDR3 protein is CASSSTGMNTEAFF. The CDR3 nucleotides are TGTGCCAGCAGCTCGACAGGAATGAACACTGAAGCTTTCTTT.

This clone was detected once. The rearrangement joins TRBV9 to TRBJ2-2; D is perhaps TRBD2 (5 bases). Trimming pared 3 bases from V and 6 bases from J, leaving 6 bases between. Germline values: CDR1 SGDLS, CDR2 YYNGEE. CDR3 length: 12 amino acids. As DNA, the CDR3 is TGTGCCAGCAGCGGGCGGGCCGGGGAGCTGTTTTTT. Its translation is CASSGRAGELFF.